Sequencing of this T cell receptor (beta chain) was carried out in a study of PD-1 blockade in classical Hodgkin lymphoma. Each patient experienced a relapse that followed autologous stem cell transplantation, and brentuximab vedotin exposure varied. Responses achieved at best were complete response, partial response or progressive disease. Overall study results and limits: Baseline diversity was lower in partial responders and progressors than complete responders. Differences between repertoires have undefined causes, possibly disease activity or prior therapy. Compared with baseline, CD4+ but not CD8+ TCR diversity had risen significantly by C4D1.

As regards this clone: No antigen is known for it.

Sequencing was performed with immunoSEQ multiplex PCR; in TCRdb, only in-frame clones are kept and a portion is missing. The sample comprises just over 60,000 clones, roughly 88% of which are singletons, and approximately 12% rests with the top ten. The input for sequencing was peripheral blood mononuclear cells (PBMCs), taken at baseline. The clonotype was recovered from a human donor with classical Hodgkin lymphoma.

The CDR3: CASGPSDTQYF. Here the CDR3 DNA reads TGTGCCAGCGGGCCCTCAGATACGCAGTATTTT. The chain joins TRBV6-6 to TRBJ2-3; no reliable D call. V was cut by 8 bases and J by 4 bases, with 7 bases left in between. The CDR3 totals 11 residues. Looked up from germline, CDR1 is MNHNY and CDR2 is SVGAGI (reference sequence).